This T cell receptor (beta chain) was documented in a study of blood T cell repertoires in COVID-19. Study in general: The United States, Italy and Spain were the sources of the acute and convalescent COVID-19 samples.

Study processing details: From reference gene primer amplification, estimates of nucleated cell counts were derived. Using immunoSEQ multiplex PCR, the repertoire was profiled, and TCRdb retains in-frame clones only, with some absent. From that table come the V and J calls and clone size; the DNA was used to work out D and trimming. The sample lists over 130,000 clones, less than 85% occurring once. The CDR3 sequence is 16 residues long. J was trimmed by 5 bases and V by 3 bases; bases with no gene match: 11. In germline, CDR1 is LGHNA, CDR2 YNFKEQ. In terms of age and location, participants ranged from about 18 to 95 years and lived in around 22 US areas. All exposed participants met a person with COVID-19 within 2 weeks before entering the study. This clone was observed at least ten times.

Material: PBMCs or T cells enriched from blood (not recorded which). The receptor comes from a woman in her late teens or twenties who had been exposed to COVID-19. The rearrangement uses TRBV4-2 and TRBJ2-5; 8 bases fit TRBD1. The CDR3 DNA is TGTGCCAGCAGCCATAACATACAGGGGGGTAGCGAGACCCAGTACTTC. It encodes CASSHNIQGGSETQYF.